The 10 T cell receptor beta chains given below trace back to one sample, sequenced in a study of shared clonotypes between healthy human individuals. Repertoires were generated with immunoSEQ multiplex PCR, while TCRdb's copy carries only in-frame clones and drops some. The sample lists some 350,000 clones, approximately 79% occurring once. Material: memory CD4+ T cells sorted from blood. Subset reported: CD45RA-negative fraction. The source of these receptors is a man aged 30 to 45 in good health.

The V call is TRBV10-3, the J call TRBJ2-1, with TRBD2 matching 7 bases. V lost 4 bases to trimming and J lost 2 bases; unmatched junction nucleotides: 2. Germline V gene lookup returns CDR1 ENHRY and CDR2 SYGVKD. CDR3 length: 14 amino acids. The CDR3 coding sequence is TGTGCCATCAGTGCTAGCGGAACCTACAATGAGCAGTTCTTC. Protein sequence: CAISASGTYNEQFF.

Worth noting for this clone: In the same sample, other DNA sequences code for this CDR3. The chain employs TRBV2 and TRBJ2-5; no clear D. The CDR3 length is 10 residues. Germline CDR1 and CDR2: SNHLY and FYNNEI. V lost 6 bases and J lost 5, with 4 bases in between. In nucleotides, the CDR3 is TGTGCCAGCAGCAGCGAGACCCAGTACTTC. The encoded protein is CASSSETQYF.

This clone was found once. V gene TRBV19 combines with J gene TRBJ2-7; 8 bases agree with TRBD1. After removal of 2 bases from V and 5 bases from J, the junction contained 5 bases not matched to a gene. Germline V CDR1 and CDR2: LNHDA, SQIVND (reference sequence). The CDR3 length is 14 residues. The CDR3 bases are TGTGCCAGTAGTATATCAGGACAGGGAGACGAGCAGTACTTC. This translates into CASSISGQGDEQYF. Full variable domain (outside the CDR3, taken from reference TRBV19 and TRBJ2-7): DGGITQSPKYLFRKEGQNVTLSCEQNLNHDAMYWYRQDPGQGLRLIYYSQIVNDFQKGDIAEGYSVSREKKESFPLTVTSAQKNPTAFYLCASSISGQGDEQYFGPGTRLTVT.

The DNA for the CDR3 is TGTGCCAGCAGCATAGGAGCAGGGGGCTTCCAAGAGACCCAGTACTTC. Encoded protein: CASSIGAGGFQETQYF. V usage is TRBV7-9 and J usage is TRBJ2-5; 8 nucleotides align to TRBD1. The ends lost 5 bases at V and 1 base at J; junction bases unmatched: 9. The germline CDR1 and CDR2 sequences are SEHNR and FQNEAQ (reference sequence). The CDR3 spans 16 residues.

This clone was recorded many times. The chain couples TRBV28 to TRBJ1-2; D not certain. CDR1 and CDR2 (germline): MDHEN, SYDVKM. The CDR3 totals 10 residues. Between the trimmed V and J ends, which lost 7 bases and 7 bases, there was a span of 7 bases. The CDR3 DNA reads TGTGCCAGCAAGAAGGTTGGCTACACCTTC. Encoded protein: CASKKVGYTF.

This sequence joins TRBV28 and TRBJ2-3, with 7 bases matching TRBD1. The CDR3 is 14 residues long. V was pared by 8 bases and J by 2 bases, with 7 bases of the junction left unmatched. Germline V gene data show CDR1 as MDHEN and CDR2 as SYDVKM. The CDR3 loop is CASQRDRTTDTQYF. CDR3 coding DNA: TGTGCCAGCCAACGGGACAGAACCACAGATACGCAGTATTTT.

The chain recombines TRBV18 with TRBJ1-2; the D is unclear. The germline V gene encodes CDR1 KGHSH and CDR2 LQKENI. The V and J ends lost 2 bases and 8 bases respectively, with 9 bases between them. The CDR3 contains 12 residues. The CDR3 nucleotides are TGTGCCAGCTCACCAATAGGCAGGGGCTACACCTTC. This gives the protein CASSPIGRGYTF.

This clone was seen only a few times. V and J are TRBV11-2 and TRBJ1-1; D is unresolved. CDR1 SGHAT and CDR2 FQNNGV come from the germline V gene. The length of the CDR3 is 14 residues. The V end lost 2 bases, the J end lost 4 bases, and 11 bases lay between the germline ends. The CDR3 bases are TGTGCCAGCAGCTTAAAGGGATCGGGCACTGAAGCTTTCTTT. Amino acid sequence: CASSLKGSGTEAFF.

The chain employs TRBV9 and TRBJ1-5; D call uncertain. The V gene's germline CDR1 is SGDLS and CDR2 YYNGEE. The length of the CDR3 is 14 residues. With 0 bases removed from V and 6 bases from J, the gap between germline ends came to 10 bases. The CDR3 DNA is TGTGCCAGCAGCGTAGGAGGTTACGGTCAGCCCCAGCATTTT. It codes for CASSVGGYGQPQHF.

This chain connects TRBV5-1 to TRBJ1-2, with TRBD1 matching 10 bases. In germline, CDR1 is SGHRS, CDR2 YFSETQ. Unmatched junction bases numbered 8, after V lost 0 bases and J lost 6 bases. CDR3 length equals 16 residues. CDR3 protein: CASSLVLGQGVDGYTF. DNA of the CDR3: TGCGCCAGCAGCTTGGTGTTAGGACAGGGGGTCGATGGCTACACCTTC. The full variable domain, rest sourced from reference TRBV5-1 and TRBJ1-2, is KAGVTQTPRYLIKTRGQQVTLSCSPISGHRSVSWYQQTPGQGLQFLFEYFSETQRNKGNFPGRFSGRQFSNSRSEMNVSTLELGDSALYLCASSLVLGQGVDGYTFGSGTRLTVV.